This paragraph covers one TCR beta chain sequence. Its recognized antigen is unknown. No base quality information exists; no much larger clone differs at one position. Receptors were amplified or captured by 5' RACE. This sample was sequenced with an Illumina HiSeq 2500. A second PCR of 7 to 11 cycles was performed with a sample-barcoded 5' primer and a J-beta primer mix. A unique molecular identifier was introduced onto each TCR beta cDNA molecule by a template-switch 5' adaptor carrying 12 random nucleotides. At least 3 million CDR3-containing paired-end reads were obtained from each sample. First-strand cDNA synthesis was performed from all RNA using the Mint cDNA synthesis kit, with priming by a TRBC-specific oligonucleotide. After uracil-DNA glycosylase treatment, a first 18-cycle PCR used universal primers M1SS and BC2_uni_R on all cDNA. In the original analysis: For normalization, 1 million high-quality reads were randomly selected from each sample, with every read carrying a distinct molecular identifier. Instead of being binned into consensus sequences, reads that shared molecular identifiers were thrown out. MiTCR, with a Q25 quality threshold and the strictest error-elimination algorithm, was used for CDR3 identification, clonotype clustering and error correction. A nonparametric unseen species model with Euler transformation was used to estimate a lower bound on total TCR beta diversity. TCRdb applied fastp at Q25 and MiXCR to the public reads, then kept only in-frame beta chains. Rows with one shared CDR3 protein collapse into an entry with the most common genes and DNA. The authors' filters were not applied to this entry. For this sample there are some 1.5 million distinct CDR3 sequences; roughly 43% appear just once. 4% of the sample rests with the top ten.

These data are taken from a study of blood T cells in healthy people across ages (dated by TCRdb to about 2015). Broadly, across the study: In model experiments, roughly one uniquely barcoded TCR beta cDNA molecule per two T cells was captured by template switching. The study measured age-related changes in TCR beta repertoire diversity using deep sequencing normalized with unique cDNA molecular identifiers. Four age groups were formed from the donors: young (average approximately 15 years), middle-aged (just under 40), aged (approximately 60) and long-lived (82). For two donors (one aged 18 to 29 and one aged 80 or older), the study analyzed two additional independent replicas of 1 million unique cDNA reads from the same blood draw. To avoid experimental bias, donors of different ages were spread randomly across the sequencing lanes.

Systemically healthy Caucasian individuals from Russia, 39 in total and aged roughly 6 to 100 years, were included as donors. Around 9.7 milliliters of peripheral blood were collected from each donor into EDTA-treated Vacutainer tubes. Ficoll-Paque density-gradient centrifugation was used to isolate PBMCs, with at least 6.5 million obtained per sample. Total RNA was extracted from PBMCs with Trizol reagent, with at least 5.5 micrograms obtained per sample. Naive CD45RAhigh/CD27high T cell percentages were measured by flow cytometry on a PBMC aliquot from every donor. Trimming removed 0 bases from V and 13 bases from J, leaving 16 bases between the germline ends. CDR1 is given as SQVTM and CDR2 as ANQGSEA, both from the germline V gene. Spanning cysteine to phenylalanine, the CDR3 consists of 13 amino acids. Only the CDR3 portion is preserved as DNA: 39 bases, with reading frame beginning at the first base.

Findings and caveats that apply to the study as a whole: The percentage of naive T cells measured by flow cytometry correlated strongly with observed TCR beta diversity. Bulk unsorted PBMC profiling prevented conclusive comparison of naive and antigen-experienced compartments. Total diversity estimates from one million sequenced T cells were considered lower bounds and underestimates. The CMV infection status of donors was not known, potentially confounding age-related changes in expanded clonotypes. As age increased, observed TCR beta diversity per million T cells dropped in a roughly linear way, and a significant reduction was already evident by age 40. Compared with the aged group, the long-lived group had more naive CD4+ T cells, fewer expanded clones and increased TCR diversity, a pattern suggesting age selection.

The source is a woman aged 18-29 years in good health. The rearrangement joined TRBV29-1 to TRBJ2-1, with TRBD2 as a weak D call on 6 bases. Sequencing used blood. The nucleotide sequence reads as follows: TGCAGCGTTGAAGATGCGGGGCTATTGGGTCAGTTCTTC. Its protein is CSVEDAGLLGQFF.